This T cell receptor beta chain was identified in a study of blood T cell repertoires in COVID-19. Study summary: PBMCs, B-cell-depleted T cells, or T cells were the source of the cDNA or gDNA that made up the material.

This clone has at least ten counts. Authors' methods: Quantification of nucleated cells was approximated via reference gene primer amplification. Measured with immunoSEQ multiplex PCR; TCRdb has only the in-frame clones, and not every one. Clonal size and the V and J genes are those of that table, whereas D and trimming came from the DNA. The sample includes roughly 180,000 clones, roughly 84% of them seen just once. Enrollees, 18 to 89 years old, lived in around 23 US areas. J was trimmed by 6 bases and V by 3 bases; bases with no gene match: 7. Germline CDR1 GTSNPN, CDR2 SVGIG (reference sequence). This CDR3 has 14 amino acids.

The sample taken for sequencing was PBMCs or T cells enriched from blood (not recorded which). The J gene is TRBJ2-1, the V gene TRBV30, with 8 bases lining up with TRBD2. The receptor comes from a woman aged 60 to 75 who had recovered from COVID-19. In nucleotides, the CDR3 is TGTGCCTGGAGAACGGGGGGGCCTGGCAATGAGCAGTTCTTC. Translating gives CAWRTGGPGNEQFF.